This record covers a single T cell receptor (beta chain). This specimen belongs to a study of blood T cell repertoires in COVID-19. Overall study: Some COVID-19 samples were acute and others convalescent; all came from the United States, Italy and Spain. Nucleic acid was either cDNA or gDNA, and it came from T cells, B-cell-depleted T cells, or PBMCs.

Per germline, CDR1 MDHEN and CDR2 SYDVKM. The CDR3 extends over 14 amino acids. V was cut by 7 bases and J by 7 bases, with 14 bases left in between. As processed by the authors: Using reference gene primer amplification, nucleated cell counts were estimated. Assay: immunoSEQ multiplex PCR; the TCRdb copy retains only in-frame clones and omits some. The DNA was the basis for D and trimming; V, J and clone size are from that table. The sample shows about 51,000 clones, approximately 78% of them seen only once. The chain couples TRBV28 to TRBJ1-6; weak D call: TRBD1 (6 bases). This TCR was recovered from a human donor with acute or convalescent COVID-19. The donor label of this sample is uncertain. Source material: peripheral blood. CDR3 loop: CASTFQGLNSPLHF. Written as DNA, the CDR3 is TGTGCCAGCACTTTCCAGGGGTTGAATTCACCCCTCCACTTT.